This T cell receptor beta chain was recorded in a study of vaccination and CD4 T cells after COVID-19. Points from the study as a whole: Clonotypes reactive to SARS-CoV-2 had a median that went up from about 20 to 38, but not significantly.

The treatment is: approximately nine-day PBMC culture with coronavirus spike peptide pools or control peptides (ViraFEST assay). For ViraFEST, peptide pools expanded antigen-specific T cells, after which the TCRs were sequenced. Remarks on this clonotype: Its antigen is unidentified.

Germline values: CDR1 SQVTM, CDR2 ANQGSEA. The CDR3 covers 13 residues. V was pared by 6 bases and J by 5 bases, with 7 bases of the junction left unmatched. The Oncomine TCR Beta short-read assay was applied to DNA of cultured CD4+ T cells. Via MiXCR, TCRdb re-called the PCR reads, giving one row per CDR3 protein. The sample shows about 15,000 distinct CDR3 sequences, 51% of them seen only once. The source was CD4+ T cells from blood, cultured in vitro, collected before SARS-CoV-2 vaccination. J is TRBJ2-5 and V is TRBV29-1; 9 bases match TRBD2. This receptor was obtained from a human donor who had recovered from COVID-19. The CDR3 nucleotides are TGCAGCGTCCCCCCCACTAGCGGGGAGACCCAGTACTTC. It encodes CSVPPTSGETQYF.